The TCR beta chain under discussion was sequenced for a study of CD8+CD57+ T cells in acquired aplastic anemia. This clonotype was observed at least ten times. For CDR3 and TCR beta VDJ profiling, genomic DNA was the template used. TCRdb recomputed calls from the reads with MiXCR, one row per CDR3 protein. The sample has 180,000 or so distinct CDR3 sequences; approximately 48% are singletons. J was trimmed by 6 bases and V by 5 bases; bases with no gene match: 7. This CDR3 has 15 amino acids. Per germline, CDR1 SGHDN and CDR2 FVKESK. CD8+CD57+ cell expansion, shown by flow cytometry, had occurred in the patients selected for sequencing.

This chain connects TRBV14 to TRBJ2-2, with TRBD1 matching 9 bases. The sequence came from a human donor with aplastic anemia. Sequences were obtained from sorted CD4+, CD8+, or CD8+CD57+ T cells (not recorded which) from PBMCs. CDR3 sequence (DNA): TGTGCCAGCAGCTTCCGGGACAGGGTTGCCGGGGAGCTGTTTTTT. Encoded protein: CASSFRDRVAGELFF. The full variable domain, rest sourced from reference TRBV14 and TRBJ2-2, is EAGVTQFPSHSVIEKGQTVTLRCDPISGHDNLYWYRRVMGKEIKFLLHFVKESKQDESGMPNNRFLAERTGGTYSTLKVQPAELEDSGVYFCASSFRDRVAGELFFGEGSRLTVL.